This T cell receptor (beta chain) was documented in a study of control samples from healthy donors and cancer patients. Trimming left V 5 bases short and J 8 bases short, with 15 bases between. The CDR3 is made up of 14 amino acids. CDR1 and CDR2 from the germline V gene are KGHSH and LQKENI. Profiling relied on immunoSEQ multiplex PCR, and the TCRdb table lists in-frame clones only, not all of them. The table lists around 89,000 clones, roughly 78% of them singletons. This receptor was obtained from a woman aged 55-70 years in good health. Sequenced: blood. The genes are TRBV18 and TRBJ1-4; tentative D call: TRBD1 (5 bases). The chain's CDR3 is CASSAWDRDEKLFF. The CDR3 DNA is TGTGCCAGCTCAGCTTGGGACCGCGACGAAAAACTGTTTTTT.